This is a list of T cell receptor beta chains from one sample in a study of cytomegalovirus exposure and HLA in healthy donors. Measured with immunoSEQ multiplex PCR; TCRdb has only the in-frame clones, and not every one. This table has some 99,000 clones, 76% appearing once. The specimen was PBMCs. Source of these receptors: a man aged 35 to 55 in good health and CMV-seronegative. Both conserved end residues are part of each CDR3. D genes are given only for firm matches. Only some rows state a clone size, as once, few, many or a class for expanded clones.

TRBJ2-1 | TRBV7-9 | NA | NA | TGTGCCAGCAGCCGACTAGTTGCGTTAGGCAATGAGCAGTTCTTC | CASSRLVALGNEQFF
TRBJ1-2 | TRBV9 | NA | NA | TGTGCCAGCAGCCCCCAGAGAGGGTATGGCTACACCTTC | CASSPQRGYGYTF
TRBJ2-6 | TRBV6-1 | once | NA | TGTGCCACCCCTTCTGGGGCCAACGTCCTGACTTTC | CATPSGANVLTF
TRBJ2-3 | TRBV7-6 | few | TRBD2 | TGTGCCAGCAGCTTAGCGCCCACCAGCGGGAGGTACACAGATACGCAGTATTTT | CASSLAPTSGRYTDTQYF
TRBJ2-5 | TRBV5-1 | NA | TRBD1 | TGCGCCAGCAGCGTCGGGACAGAAGAGACCCAGTACTTC | CASSVGTEETQYF
TRBJ1-3 | TRBV4-2 | NA | TRBD1 | TGTGCCAGCAGCCAAGCCTCGACAGGGGATGGAAACACCATATATTTT | CASSQASTGDGNTIYF
TRBJ2-1 | TRBV27 | NA | TRBD2 | TGTGCCAGCAGTTATGGACTAGCGGGTAGTTACAATGAGCAGTTCTTC | CASSYGLAGSYNEQFF
TRBJ2-3 | TRBV2 | NA | TRBD2 | TGTGCCAGCAGTGAACGCGGGAGACTTAGCACAGATACGCAGTATTTT | CASSERGRLSTDTQYF
TRBJ2-7 | TRBV10-3 | NA | NA | TGTGCCATCAACGAGGAACTTTCCTACGAGCAGTACTTC | CAINEELSYEQYF
TRBJ2-2 | TRBV7-8 | NA | NA | TGTGGTATAGGGGGTAACACCGGGGAGCTGTTTTTT | CGIGGNTGELFF
TRBJ2-1 | TRBV29-1 | NA | NA | TGCAGCGTTCCCGATGGAGCGTCCATATACAATGAGCAGTTCTTC | CSVPDGASIYNEQFF
TRBJ2-5 | TRBV6-5 | few | NA | TGTGCCAGCAAAGTAGACCCCAGGGGGACCCAGTACTTC | CASKVDPRGTQYF
TRBJ1-2 | TRBV6-6 | NA | TRBD1 | TGTGCCAGCAGATCAACAGGGGAGGTCTATGGCTACACCTTC | CASRSTGEVYGYTF
TRBJ2-1 | TRBV7-6 | NA | TRBD2 | TGTGCCAGCAGCCTAAGACTAGCGGGGGTCTACAATGAGCAGTTCTTC | CASSLRLAGVYNEQFF
TRBJ1-4 | TRBV5-8 | NA | NA | TGTGCCAGCAGCTTACCCGGAGAACTGTTTTTT | CASSLPGELFF